This entry lists 11 T cell receptor beta chains sequenced from one sample in a study of shared clonotypes between healthy human individuals. CD45RO negativity and positive selection for CCR7 defined naive CD8 cells, a population that excluded terminally differentiated effector memory CD45RA+ cells. Generated by immunoSEQ multiplex PCR, the TCRdb table keeps only in-frame clones and is missing some. Here the sample spans hundreds of thousands of clones, roughly 95% being singletons. What was sequenced was naive CD8+ T cells sorted from blood. The source is a young woman in good health.

Of note for this clone: In the same sample, other DNA sequences code for this CDR3. The rearrangement joins TRBV27 to TRBJ2-7; 10 bases fit TRBD1. Per the germline V gene, CDR1 is MNHEY and CDR2 is SMNVEV (reference sequence). The CDR3 extends over 14 amino acids. V shed 5 bases and J 4 bases; nucleotides not matched to a gene: 5. CDR3 amino acids: CASSPGTGEYEQYF. CDR3 DNA sequence: TGTGCCAGCAGTCCGGGGACAGGGGAATACGAGCAGTACTTC.

The V call is TRBV4-1, the J call TRBJ1-3; D call uncertain. This CDR3 is built from 15 residues. V was clipped by 5 bases and J by 0 bases, with 11 bases between them. Germline V gives CDR1 MGHRA, CDR2 YSYEKL. CDR3 in DNA: TGCGCCAGCAGCGTTATGGGGTACTCTGGAAACACCATATATTTT. This encodes CASSVMGYSGNTIYF.

The chain has TRBV2 and TRBJ2-7, with 7 bases aligning to TRBD1. The trim removed 7 bases at V and 6 bases at J, leaving 12 bases unmatched. The CDR3 is 14 residues long. CDR1 SNHLY and CDR2 FYNNEI come from the germline V gene. CDR3 region: CASTISDRRGEQYF. The CDR3 coding sequence is TGTGCCAGCACCATTTCGGACAGGCGAGGCGAGCAGTACTTC.

The genes are TRBV7-2 and TRBJ1-4, with a weak D call TRBD1 (6 bases). Between the trimmed V and J ends, which lost 5 bases and 5 bases, there was a span of 15 bases. The CDR3 runs 15 residues. The germline V gene encodes CDR1 SGHTA and CDR2 FQGNSA. The DNA of the CDR3 is TGTGCCAGCAGCACACGAGTGGGGGGCAATGAAAAACTGTTTTTT. This sequence encodes CASSTRVGGNEKLFF.

The genes are TRBV29-1 and TRBJ2-5; 15 bases map to TRBD2. Germline values: CDR1 SQVTM, CDR2 ANQGSEA. V lost 6 bases, J lost 4 bases, and 6 bases stayed unmatched. This CDR3 has 15 residues. CDR3 nucleotides: TGCAGCGTCTGGACTAGCGGGAGGGCCAGAGAGACCCAGTACTTC. This translates into CSVWTSGRARETQYF.

The chain joins TRBV9 to TRBJ2-7; 10 nucleotides agree with TRBD1. Trimming removed 2 bases from V and 3 bases from J; junction bases left unmatched: 8. This CDR3 comprises 16 residues. The germline gives CDR1 SGDLS, CDR2 YYNGEE. CDR3 in DNA: TGTGCCAGCAGCGTTGGGGCTGGGACAGGGGACTACGAGCAGTACTTC. Protein: CASSVGAGTGDYEQYF.

The J gene is TRBJ2-7, the V gene TRBV28, with 10 bases fitting TRBD1. Trimming took 7 bases from V and 2 from J; bases not matched to a gene: 23. Germline V lookup: CDR1 MDHEN, CDR2 SYDVKM. The CDR3 contains 20 residues. DNA of the CDR3: TGTGCCAGCACCTCTATTTCGGGACAGGGGATTTGGAGGGCCCCCTACGAGCAGTACTTC. This translates into CASTSISGQGIWRAPYEQYF.

The chain combines TRBV29-1 with TRBJ2-7; D is unclear. V was clipped by 0 bases and J by 0 bases, with 12 bases between them. This CDR3 comprises 15 residues. Per the germline V gene, CDR1 is SQVTM and CDR2 is ANQGSEA. CDR3 amino acids: CSVEDLAGSSYEQYF. Here the CDR3 DNA reads TGCAGCGTTGAAGATCTGGCAGGTAGCTCCTACGAGCAGTACTTC.

This sequence joins TRBV27 and TRBJ1-2, with TRBD1 matching over 7 bases. CDR3 length: 12 amino acids. V trimming: 6 bases; J trimming: 3 bases; junction bases outside the gene matches: 1. Germline CDR1 MNHEY, CDR2 SMNVEV (reference sequence). The CDR3: CASRGTDYGYTF. The DNA of the CDR3 is TGTGCCAGCAGGGGGACAGACTATGGCTACACCTTC.

The chain recombines TRBV5-4 with TRBJ1-5; D not certain. This CDR3 has 13 amino acids. V was clipped by 3 bases and J by 5 bases, with 9 bases between them. Germline CDR1 reads SGHNT; CDR2 reads YYREEE (reference sequence). CDR3 residues: CASSSAGDQPQHF. CDR3 nucleotide sequence: TGTGCCAGCAGCTCCGCGGGCGATCAGCCCCAGCATTTT.

The V gene is TRBV19, the J gene TRBJ2-7; 8 nucleotides line up with TRBD2. The V segment lost 3 bases and the J segment 0 bases; nucleotides outside the gene matches: 4. The CDR3 covers 15 residues. From germline, CDR1 is LNHDA and CDR2 SQIVND (reference sequence). The CDR3 loop reads CASSIYLAGSYEQYF. CDR3 nucleotides: TGTGCCAGTAGTATTTATCTAGCGGGCTCCTACGAGCAGTACTTC.